Listed here is a single TCR beta chain. The CDR3 loop spans 15 amino acids. Looked up from germline, CDR1 is SNHLY and CDR2 is FYNNEI. J was trimmed by 5 bases and V by 6 bases; bases with no gene match: 9. The data are from a study of blood T cell repertoires in COVID-19. Sequencing used immunoSEQ multiplex PCR; TCRdb keeps in-frame clones, though not all of them. The sample contains just under 150,000 clones, approximately 88% of which appear only once. The origin of this receptor is a human donor in a cohort sampled during active COVID-19. The chain employs TRBV2 and TRBJ1-4; TRBD1 agrees at 7 bases. The material sequenced was peripheral blood. In DNA, the CDR3 is TGTGCCAGCAGGACCCGCGGGACAGAGAATGAAAAACTGTTTTTT. Translation gives CASRTRGTENEKLFF.